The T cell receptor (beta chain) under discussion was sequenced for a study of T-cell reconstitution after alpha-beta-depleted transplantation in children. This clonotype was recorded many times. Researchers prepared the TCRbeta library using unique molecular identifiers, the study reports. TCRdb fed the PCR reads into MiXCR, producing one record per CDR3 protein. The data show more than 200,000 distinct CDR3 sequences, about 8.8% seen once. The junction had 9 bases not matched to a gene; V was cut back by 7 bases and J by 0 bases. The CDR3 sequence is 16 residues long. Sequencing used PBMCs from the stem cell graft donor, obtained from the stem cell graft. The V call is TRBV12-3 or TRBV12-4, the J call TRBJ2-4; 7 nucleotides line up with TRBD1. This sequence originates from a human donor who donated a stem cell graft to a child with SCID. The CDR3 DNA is TGTGCCAGCAACAACAGGGGAAGGGGAGCCAAAAACATTCAGTACTTC. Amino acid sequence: CASNNRGRGAKNIQYF.